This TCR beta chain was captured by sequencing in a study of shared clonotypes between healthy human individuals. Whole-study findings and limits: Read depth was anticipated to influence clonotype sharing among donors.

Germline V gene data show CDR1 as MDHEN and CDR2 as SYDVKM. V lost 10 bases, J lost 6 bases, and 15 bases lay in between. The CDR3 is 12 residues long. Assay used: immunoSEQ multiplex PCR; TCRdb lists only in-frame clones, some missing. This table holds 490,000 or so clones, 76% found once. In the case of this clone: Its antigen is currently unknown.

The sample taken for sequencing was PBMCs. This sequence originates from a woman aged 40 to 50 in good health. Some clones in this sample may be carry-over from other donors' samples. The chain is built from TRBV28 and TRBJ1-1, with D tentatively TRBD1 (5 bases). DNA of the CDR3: TGTGCCACCCGAGTATCGGGGGCTGAAGCTTTCTTT. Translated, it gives CATRVSGAEAFF.